In this sample, the clone carrying this T cell receptor beta chain turned up a few times. Its antigen is as yet unknown. These data belong to a study of T-cell reconstitution after alpha-beta-depleted transplantation in children. Study-wide points: Expanded graft clones numbering several hundred reportedly gave rise to alpha-beta T cells about two months after transplant. There were some patients whose high TCRbeta diversity at day 60 came from surviving recipient T cells and thymic progenitors. Newly produced T cells mostly provided counts and TCRbeta diversity after one year, as hyperexpanded clones declined.

V shed 6 bases and J shed 1 base, with 15 bases lying between them. Per the germline V gene, CDR1 is DFQATT and CDR2 is SNEGSKA (reference sequence). This CDR3 region has 15 residues. As it was prepared, the TCRbeta library received unique molecular identifiers. One entry per CDR3 protein results from TCRdb running MiXCR on the PCR reads. This table holds hundreds of thousands of distinct CDR3 sequences, over 15% found once. This TCR was recovered from a male patient between 2 and 15 years old who had a stem cell transplant for acute lymphoblastic leukemia, so the T cells may come from the graft donor. Specimen: PBMCs, mostly from graft donor cells, collected 360 days after TCRalphabeta/CD19-depleted stem cell transplant. This chain joins TRBV20-1 and TRBJ1-4; no reliable D call. This CDR3 is CSALVSTGTNEKLFF. The CDR3 DNA reads as TGCAGTGCCTTGGTATCGACGGGAACTAATGAAAAACTGTTTTTT.